One sample yielded the 14 T cell receptor beta chains listed below, sequenced in a study of T-cell memory formation after mild COVID-19. TCRdb itself ran the 5' RACE reads through MiXCR, one entry per CDR3 protein. The table records around 310,000 distinct CDR3 sequences, 20% to 25% of them present only once. Sequenced: PBMCs or a T cell subset sorted from them (not recorded which). These receptors were taken from a young man who had mild COVID-19 (a few samples of this study predate the infection). Cell type and time point are not known.

This clonotype has at least ten counts. V gene TRBV7-9 combines with J gene TRBJ2-7; D uncertain. Deletions cut 1 base from V and 2 bases from J, with 9 bases between. Germline V gives CDR1 SEHNR, CDR2 FQNEAQ (reference sequence). The CDR3 loop spans 14 amino acids. CDR3 amino acids: CASSLGVRPYEQYF. The CDR3 DNA reads TGTGCCAGCAGCTTAGGGGTCCGCCCCTACGAGCAGTACTTC.

This clonotype came up once. The J gene is TRBJ2-7, the V gene TRBV3-1; 13 nucleotides line up with TRBD2. With 1 base clipped from V and 9 bases from J, the junction kept 0 bases outside the gene matches. Per germline, CDR1 LGHDT and CDR2 YNNKEL (reference sequence). This CDR3 has 13 amino acids. As DNA, the CDR3 is TGTGCCAGCAGCCAAGGGACTAGCGGGGGGCAGTACTTC. Translated: CASSQGTSGGQYF.

The table lists this clonotype with a few counts. The chain uses TRBV12-3 or TRBV12-4 and TRBJ1-2; D ambiguous. V was trimmed by 6 bases and J by 8 bases, leaving 16 bases between them. The CDR3 sequence is 13 residues long. In DNA form, the CDR3 reads TGTGCCAGCAGCCCCGACCGCCGCGGGGGCTACACCTTC. Translation gives CASSPDRRGGYTF.

In its sample, this clonotype was seen a few times. The V call is TRBV6-5, the J call TRBJ2-7, with unresolved D. Germline CDR1 reads MNHEY; CDR2 reads SVGAGI. The CDR3 consists of 15 residues. The V gene lost 4 bases and the J gene lost 3 bases, with 16 bases spanning the gap. CDR3 amino acids: CASSFSPLGDYEQYF. For the CDR3, the DNA is TGTGCCAGCAGTTTTTCACCTTTAGGAGACTACGAGCAGTACTTC.

The CDR3: CASRTSGGPGNTIYF. The CDR3 DNA follows: TGTGCCAGCAGGACCTCAGGGGGTCCTGGAAACACCATATATTTT. The chain joins TRBV6-5 to TRBJ1-3, with 7 nucleotides matching TRBD1. Losses at the gene ends were 6 bases for V and 2 bases for J; bases not matched to a gene: 7. Germline CDR1 is MNHEY and CDR2 is SVGAGI. The CDR3 is 15 residues long.

The table lists this clonotype with many counts. The chain's CDR3 is CASWFDAEAFF. As DNA, the CDR3 is TGTGCCAGTTGGTTCGACGCTGAAGCTTTCTTT. J is TRBJ1-1 and V is TRBV19, with D hard to call. Trimming pared 8 bases from V and 6 bases from J, leaving 10 bases between. Germline CDR1 reads LNHDA; CDR2 reads SQIVND (reference sequence). The CDR3 loop spans 11 amino acids.

This clonotype was found many times. Sequence at one end of the junction differs from germline and may be a read error. The genes are TRBV5-1 and TRBJ2-1; tentative D call: TRBD2 (6 bases). In germline, CDR1 is SGHRS, CDR2 YFSETQ. The CDR3 has 13 amino acids. CDR3 nucleotide sequence: TGTGCCAGCAGCCCTGGGGGGTACAATGAGCAGTTCTTC. It specifies CASSPGGYNEQFF.

At least ten counts were recorded for this clonotype. The CDR3 DNA reads as TGTGCCAGCAGCTACCCCCCCGGGGAGCTGTTTTTT. This encodes CASSYPPGELFF. The chain joins TRBV7-2 to TRBJ2-2; D is unresolved. V was pared by 4 bases and J by 6 bases, with 6 bases between. Germline V gives CDR1 SGHTA, CDR2 FQGNSA. The CDR3 spans 12 residues.

This clonotype was seen a few times. The J gene is TRBJ2-1, the V gene TRBV4-2, with D perhaps given as TRBD1 or TRBD2 (5 bases each). CDR1 LGHNA and CDR2 YNFKEQ come from the germline V gene. The CDR3 runs 17 residues. V was pared by 1 base and J by 8 bases, with 21 bases between. The CDR3: CASSQGVGEFARDEQFF. CDR3 nucleotides: TGTGCCAGCAGCCAAGGGGTAGGGGAGTTCGCTAGAGATGAGCAGTTCTTC.

The rearrangement joins TRBV2 to TRBJ2-1; either TRBD1 or TRBD2 may supply D (6 bases each). Germline CDR1 reads SNHLY; CDR2 reads FYNNEI. The CDR3 has 14 residues. Trimming pared 4 bases from V and 9 bases from J, leaving 16 bases between. The CDR3 sequence: CASSGLTGAGEQFF. The CDR3 nucleotides read TGTGCCAGCAGTGGACTCACGGGGGCAGGTGAGCAGTTCTTC.

This chain links TRBV5-1 with TRBJ2-3, with TRBD1 matching over 11 bases. Germline V gene data show CDR1 as SGHRS and CDR2 as YFSETQ. This CDR3 has 15 amino acids. After removal of 4 bases from V and 5 bases from J, the junction contained 6 bases not matched to a gene. The CDR3 bases are TGCGCCAGCAGCGGACAGGGGGCGCGGGAAGATACGCAGTATTTT. Protein sequence: CASSGQGAREDTQYF.

V usage is TRBV4-1 and J usage is TRBJ2-5, with D possibly matching TRBD1 (6 bases). This CDR3 has 15 amino acids. Germline CDR1 MGHRA, CDR2 YSYEKL. The V end lost 2 bases, the J end lost 1 base, and 11 bases lay between the germline ends. The CDR3: CASSQLTRGQETQYF. Written as DNA, the CDR3 is TGCGCCAGCAGCCAACTGACCAGGGGCCAAGAGACCCAGTACTTC.

This clonotype was detected a few times. The chain joins TRBV7-3 to TRBJ2-3; 8 nucleotides match TRBD2. Germline-derived CDR1 and CDR2 are SGHTA and FQGTGA. V lost 7 bases and J lost 6; bases outside the gene matches: 15. The length of the CDR3 is 16 residues. This CDR3 reads CASTPGRSGGMDTQYF. CDR3 DNA: TGTGCCAGCACCCCCGGACGAAGCGGGGGAATGGATACGCAGTATTTT.

The table lists this clonotype with a few counts. The chain combines TRBV5-5 with TRBJ2-7; maybe TRBD2 (5 bases). The ends were cut back, 8 bases at V and 6 bases at J, with 21 bases in the middle. The V gene's germline CDR1 is SGHKS and CDR2 YYEKEE (reference sequence). The length of the CDR3 is 14 residues. DNA for the CDR3: TGTGCCAGTAGCCGAGGGAGCTCTGGGAGCGAGCAGTACGTC. Amino acids: CASSRGSSGSEQYV.